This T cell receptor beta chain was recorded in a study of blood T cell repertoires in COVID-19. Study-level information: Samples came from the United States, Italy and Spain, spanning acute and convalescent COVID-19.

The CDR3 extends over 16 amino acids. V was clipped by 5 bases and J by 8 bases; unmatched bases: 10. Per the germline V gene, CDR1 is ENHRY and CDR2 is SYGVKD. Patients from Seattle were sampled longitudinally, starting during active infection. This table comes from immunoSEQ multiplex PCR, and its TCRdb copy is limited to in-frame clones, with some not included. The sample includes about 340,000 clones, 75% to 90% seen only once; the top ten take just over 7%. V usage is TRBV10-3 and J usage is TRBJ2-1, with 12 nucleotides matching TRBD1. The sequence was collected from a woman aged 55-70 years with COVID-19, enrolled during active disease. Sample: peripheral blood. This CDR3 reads CAISPSGTGGPDEQFF. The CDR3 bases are TGTGCCATCAGTCCCTCCGGGACAGGGGGCCCAGATGAGCAGTTCTTC.